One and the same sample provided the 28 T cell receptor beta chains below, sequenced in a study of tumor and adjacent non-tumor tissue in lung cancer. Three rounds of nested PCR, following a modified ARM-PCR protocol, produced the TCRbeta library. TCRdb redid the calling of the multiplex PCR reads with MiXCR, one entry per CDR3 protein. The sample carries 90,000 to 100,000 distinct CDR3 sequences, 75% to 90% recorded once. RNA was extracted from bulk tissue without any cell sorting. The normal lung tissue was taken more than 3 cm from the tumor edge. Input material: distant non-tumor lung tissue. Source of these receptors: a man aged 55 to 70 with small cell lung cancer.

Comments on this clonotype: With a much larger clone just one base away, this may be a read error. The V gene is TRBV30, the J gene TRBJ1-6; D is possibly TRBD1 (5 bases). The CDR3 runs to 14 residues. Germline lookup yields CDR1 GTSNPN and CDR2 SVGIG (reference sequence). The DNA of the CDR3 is TGTGCCTGGACCCAGGGAATTACAGATTCACTCCTCCACTTT. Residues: CAWTQGITDSLLHF.

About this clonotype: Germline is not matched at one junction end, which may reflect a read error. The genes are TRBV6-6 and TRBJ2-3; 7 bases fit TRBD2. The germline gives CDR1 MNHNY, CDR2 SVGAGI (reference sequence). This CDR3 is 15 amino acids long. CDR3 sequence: CTSRTLALGIMVHYF. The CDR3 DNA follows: TGTACCAGCAGAACACTAGCGTTAGGAATTATGGTGCATTATTTT.

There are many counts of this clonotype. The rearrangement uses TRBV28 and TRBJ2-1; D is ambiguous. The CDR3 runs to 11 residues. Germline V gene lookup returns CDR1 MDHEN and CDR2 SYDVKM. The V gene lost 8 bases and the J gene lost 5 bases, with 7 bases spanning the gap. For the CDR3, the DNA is TGTGCCAGCGGGATTCACAATGAGCAGTTCTTC. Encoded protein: CASGIHNEQFF.

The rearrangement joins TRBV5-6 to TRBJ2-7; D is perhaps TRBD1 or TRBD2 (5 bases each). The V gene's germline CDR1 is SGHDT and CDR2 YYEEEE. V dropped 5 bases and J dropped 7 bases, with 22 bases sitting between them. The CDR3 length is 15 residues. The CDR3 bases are TGTGCCAGCAGTGCCTACAGGAGATTAACGGGGGAGCAGTACGTC. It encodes CASSAYRRLTGEQYV.

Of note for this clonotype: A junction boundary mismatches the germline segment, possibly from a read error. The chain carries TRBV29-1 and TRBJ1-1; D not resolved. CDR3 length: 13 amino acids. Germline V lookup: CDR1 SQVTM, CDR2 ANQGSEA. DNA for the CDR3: TGCAGCATCAAAGGACCCATGAACACTGTAGCTTTCTTT. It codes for CSIKGPMNTVAFF.

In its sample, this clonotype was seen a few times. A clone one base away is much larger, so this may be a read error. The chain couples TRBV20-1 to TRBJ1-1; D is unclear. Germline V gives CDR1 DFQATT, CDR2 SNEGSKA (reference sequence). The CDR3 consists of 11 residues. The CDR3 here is CSAPRSTEALF. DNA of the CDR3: TGCAGTGCTCCCCGGAGCACTGAAGCTCTCTTT.

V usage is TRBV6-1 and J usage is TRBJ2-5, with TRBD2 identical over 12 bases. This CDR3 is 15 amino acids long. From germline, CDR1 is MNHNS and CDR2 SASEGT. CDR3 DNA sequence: TGTGCTAACAGCTGGACTAGCGGGATGGTAGAGACCCAGTACTTC. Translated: CANSWTSGMVETQYF.

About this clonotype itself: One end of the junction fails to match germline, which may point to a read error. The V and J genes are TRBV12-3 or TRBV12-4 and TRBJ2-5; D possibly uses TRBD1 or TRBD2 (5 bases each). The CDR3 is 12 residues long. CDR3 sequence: CVSSFGGLAQYF. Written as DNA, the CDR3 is TGTGTCAGCAGTTTTGGGGGATTGGCCCAGTACTTC.

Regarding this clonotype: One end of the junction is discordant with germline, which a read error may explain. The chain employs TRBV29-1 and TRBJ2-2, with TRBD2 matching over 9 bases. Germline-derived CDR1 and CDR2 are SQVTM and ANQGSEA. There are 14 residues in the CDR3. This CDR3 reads CSVENLAGTGELFF. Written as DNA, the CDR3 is TGCAGTGTTGAGAATCTAGCGGGAACCGGGGAGCTGTTTTTT.

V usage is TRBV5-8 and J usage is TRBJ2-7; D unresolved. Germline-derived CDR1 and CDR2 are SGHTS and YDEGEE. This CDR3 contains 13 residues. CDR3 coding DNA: TGTGCCTGCAGCTTGGATTCTATAGGCGAGCAGTACGTC. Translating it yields CACSLDSIGEQYV.

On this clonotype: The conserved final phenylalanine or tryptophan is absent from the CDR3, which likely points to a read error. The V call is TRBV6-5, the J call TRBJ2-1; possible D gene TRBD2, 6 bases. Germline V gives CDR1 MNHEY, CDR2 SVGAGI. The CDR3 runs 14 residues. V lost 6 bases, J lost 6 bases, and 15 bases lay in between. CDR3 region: CASSPTGLSNEQFL. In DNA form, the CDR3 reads TGTGCCAGCAGCCCCACGGGACTTAGCAATGAGCAGTTCCTC.

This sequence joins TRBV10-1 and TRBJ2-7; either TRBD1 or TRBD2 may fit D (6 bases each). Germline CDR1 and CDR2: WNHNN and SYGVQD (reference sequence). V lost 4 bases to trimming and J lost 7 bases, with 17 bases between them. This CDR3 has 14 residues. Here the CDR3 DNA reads TGCGCCAGCAGTGGAGGGGGGAGCCCTAATGAGCAGTACGTC. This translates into CASSGGGSPNEQYV.

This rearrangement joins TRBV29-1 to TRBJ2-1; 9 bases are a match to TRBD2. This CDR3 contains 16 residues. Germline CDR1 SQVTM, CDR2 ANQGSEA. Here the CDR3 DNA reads TGCGGAGCGGGATTAGCGGGAGTTGGGTCCTACAATGAGCAGTTCTTC. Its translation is CGAGLAGVGSYNEQFF.

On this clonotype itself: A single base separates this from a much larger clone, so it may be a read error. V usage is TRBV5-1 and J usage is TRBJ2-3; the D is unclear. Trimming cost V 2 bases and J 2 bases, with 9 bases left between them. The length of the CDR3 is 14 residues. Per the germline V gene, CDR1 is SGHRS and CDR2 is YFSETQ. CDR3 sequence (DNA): TGCGCCAGCAGCTTTAATCCTATCACAGATACGCAGTATTTT. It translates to CASSFNPITDTQYF.

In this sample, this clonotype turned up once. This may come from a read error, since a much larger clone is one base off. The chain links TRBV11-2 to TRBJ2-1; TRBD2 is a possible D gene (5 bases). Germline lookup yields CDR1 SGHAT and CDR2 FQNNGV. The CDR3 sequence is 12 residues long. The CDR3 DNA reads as TGTGTCAGCAGCCCGGGCGGGAATGAGCAGTTCTTC. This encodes CVSSPGGNEQFF.

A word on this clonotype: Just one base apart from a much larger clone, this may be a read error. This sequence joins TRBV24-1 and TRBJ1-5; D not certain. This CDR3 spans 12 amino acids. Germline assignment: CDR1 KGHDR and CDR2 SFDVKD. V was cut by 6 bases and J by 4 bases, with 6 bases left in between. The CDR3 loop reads CATSIGNQPQHF. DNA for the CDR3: TGTGCCACCAGTATAGGGAATCAGCCCCAGCATTTT.

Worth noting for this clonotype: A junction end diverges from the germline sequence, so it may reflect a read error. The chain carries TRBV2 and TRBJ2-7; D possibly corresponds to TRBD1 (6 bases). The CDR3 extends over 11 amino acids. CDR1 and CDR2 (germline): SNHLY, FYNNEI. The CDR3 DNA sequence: TGTGTCAGCAAGAGGACAGCCAAGGAGTACTTC. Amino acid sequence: CVSKRTAKEYF.

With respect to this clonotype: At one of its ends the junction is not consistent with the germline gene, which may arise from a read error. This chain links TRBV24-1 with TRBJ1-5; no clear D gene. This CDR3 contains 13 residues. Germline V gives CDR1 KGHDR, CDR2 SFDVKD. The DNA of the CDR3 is TGTGTCACCAGTGACTTTGAAGGGCAACCCCAGCATTTT. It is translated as CVTSDFEGQPQHF.

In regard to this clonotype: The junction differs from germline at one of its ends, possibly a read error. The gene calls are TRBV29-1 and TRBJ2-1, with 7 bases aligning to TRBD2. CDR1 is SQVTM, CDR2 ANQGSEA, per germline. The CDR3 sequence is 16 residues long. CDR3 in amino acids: CGVEDRETSSFYEQFF. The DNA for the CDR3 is TGCGGCGTTGAAGATCGAGAGACTAGCAGTTTTTATGAGCAGTTCTTC.

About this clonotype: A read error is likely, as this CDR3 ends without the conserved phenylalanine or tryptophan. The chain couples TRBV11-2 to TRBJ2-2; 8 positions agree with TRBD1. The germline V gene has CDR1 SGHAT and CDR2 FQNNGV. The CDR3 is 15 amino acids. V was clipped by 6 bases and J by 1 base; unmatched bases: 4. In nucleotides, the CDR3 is TGTGCCAGCAGACTAGGGACAGGGAACACCGGGGAGCTGTTTATT. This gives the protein CASRLGTGNTGELFI.

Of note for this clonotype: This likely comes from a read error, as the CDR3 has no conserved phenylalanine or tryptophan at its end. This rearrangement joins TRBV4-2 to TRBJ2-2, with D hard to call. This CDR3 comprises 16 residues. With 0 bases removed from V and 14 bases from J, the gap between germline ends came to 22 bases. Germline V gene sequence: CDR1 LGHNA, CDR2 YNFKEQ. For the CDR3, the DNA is TGTGCCAGCAGCCAAGATCTAAGGGCTAACACCGGAGAACTGTTTTCT. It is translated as CASSQDLRANTGELFS.

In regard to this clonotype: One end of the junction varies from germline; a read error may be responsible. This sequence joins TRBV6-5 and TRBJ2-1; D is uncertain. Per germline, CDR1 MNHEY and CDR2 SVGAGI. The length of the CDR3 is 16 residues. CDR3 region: CTSTPRTSLGYNEQFF. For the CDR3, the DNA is TGTACCAGCACCCCCAGGACGTCTCTGGGGTACAATGAGCAGTTCTTC.

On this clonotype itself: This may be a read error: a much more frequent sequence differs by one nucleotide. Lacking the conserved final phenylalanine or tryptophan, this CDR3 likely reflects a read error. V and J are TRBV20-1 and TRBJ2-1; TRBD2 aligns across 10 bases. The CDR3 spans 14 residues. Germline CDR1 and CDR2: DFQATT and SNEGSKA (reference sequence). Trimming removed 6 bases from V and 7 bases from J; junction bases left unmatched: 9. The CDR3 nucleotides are TGCAGTGCCTATCCTAGCGGGAGTCCAAATGAGCAGTTCTTA. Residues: CSAYPSGSPNEQFL.

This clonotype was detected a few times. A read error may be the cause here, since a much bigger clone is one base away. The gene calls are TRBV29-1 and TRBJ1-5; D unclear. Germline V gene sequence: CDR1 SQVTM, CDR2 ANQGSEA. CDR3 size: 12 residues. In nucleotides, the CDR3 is TGCAGCGTTCGGATTCCCAATCAGTCCCAGCATTTT. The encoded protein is CSVRIPNQSQHF.

The CDR3 region is CASRLAVDDVGELFF. In DNA form, the CDR3 reads TGTGCCAGCAGACTAGCGGTAGATGATGTCGGGGAGCTGTTTTTT. The gene calls are TRBV4-2 and TRBJ2-2, with 8 bases aligning to TRBD2. Germline loops: CDR1 LGHNA, CDR2 YNFKEQ. V lost 6 bases to trimming and J lost 7 bases; unmatched junction nucleotides: 10. The CDR3 runs to 15 residues.

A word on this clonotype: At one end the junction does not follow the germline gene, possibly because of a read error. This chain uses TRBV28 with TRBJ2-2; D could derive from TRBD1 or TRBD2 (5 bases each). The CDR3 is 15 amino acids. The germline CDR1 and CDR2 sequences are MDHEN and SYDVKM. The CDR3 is CASSLVEGNTGVLFF. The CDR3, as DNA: TGTGCCAGCAGTTTAGTAGAGGGGAACACCGGGGTGCTGTTTTTT.

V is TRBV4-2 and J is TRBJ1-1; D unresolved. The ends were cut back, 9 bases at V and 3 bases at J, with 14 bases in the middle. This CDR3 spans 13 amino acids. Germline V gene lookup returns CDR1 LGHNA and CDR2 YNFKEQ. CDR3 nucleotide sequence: TGTGCCAGTCGGGGTCCGATGGACACTGAAGCTTTCTTT. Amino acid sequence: CASRGPMDTEAFF.

CDR3 coding DNA: TGTGCCAGCACTACATCAAGGGGCATATATGGCTACACCTTC. This gives the protein CASTTSRGIYGYTF. The gene calls are TRBV12-3 or TRBV12-4 and TRBJ1-2; D perhaps matches TRBD1 (5 bases). The V end lost 7 bases, the J end lost 5 bases, and 17 bases lay between the germline ends. This CDR3 comprises 14 residues.